Detailed here is one TCR beta chain. The data stem from a study of control samples from healthy donors and cancer patients. Profiling relied on immunoSEQ multiplex PCR, and the TCRdb table lists in-frame clones only, not all of them. Of some 130,000 clones listed, 80% to 95% are singletons. Germline V gene sequence: CDR1 SNHLY, CDR2 FYNNEI. This CDR3 region has 14 residues. V was trimmed by 2 bases and J by 1 base, leaving 8 bases between them. The sequence derives from a man aged 18 to 30 in good health. The chain recombines TRBV2 with TRBJ1-1, with no clear D. Input material: blood. The CDR3, as DNA: TGTGCCAGCAGTGAACGACTCCAGAACACTGAAGCTTTCTTT. It codes for CASSERLQNTEAFF.